This TCR beta chain was recovered during a study of blood T cell repertoires in COVID-19. Everyone who took part was roughly 18 to 89 years old, and they came from some 23 US areas. Cohort placement rested on clinical history that participants reported themselves. In Cohort 3, a recovered donor had either two negative PCRs, clearance, or symptom resolution. The table came from immunoSEQ multiplex PCR; TCRdb's copy has only in-frame clones and leaves some out. The table records about 270,000 clones, approximately 92% of them present only once. Germline lookup yields CDR1 LGHDT and CDR2 YNNKEL (reference sequence). The V end lost 2 bases, the J end lost 2 bases, and 7 bases lay between the germline ends. The CDR3 length is 14 residues.

Source material: PBMCs or T cells enriched from blood (not recorded which). The chain recombines TRBV3-1 (or the pseudogene TRBV3-2) with TRBJ1-5, with D unclear. This clonotype was sampled from a woman aged 18-29 years who had recovered from COVID-19. The CDR3 sequence: CASSQHLGNQPQHF. Here the CDR3 DNA reads TGTGCCAGCAGCCAACATTTAGGCAATCAGCCCCAGCATTTT.